Below, 9 T cell receptor beta chains from the same sample are listed, as sequenced in a study of vaccination and CD4 T cells after COVID-19. Antigens of these TCRs are unknown. Treatment described: roughly nine-day PBMC culture with coronavirus spike peptide pools or control peptides (ViraFEST assay). During the years 2011-2018, before the COVID-19 pandemic, the unexposed donor's CD4+ T cells were collected. With the Oncomine TCR Beta short-read assay, DNA from cultured CD4+ T cells was sequenced. TCRdb processed the PCR reads anew with MiXCR; each CDR3 protein has one entry. This repertoire shows several thousand distinct CDR3 sequences, around half found once; its top ten account for more than 20%. Material for sequencing was CD4+ T cells from blood, cultured in vitro. Receptors were obtained from a human donor in good health.

This clonotype came up once. The J gene is TRBJ1-5, the V gene TRBV19; 10 nucleotides agree with TRBD1. The junction had 7 bases not matched to a gene; V was cut back by 3 bases and J by 5 bases. The length of the CDR3 is 16 residues. Germline CDR1 and CDR2: LNHDA and SQIVND (reference sequence). The CDR3, as DNA: TGTGCCAGTAGTATTAGCCGAGACAGGGGGCATCAGCCCCAGCATTTT. It encodes CASSISRDRGHQPQHF.

The genes are TRBV30 and TRBJ1-2; 10 bases map to TRBD1. CDR1 is GTSNPN, CDR2 SVGIG, per germline (reference sequence). V was clipped by 3 bases and J by 4 bases; unmatched bases: 5. The CDR3 totals 14 residues. The CDR3 DNA follows: TGTGCCTGGAGGGGGACAGGGGATGGCTATGGCTACACCTTC. It translates to CAWRGTGDGYGYTF.

This clonotype was seen just once. The chain joins TRBV7-9 to TRBJ2-1; D is ambiguous. V lost 5 bases to trimming and J lost 0 bases, with 11 bases between them. The CDR3 has 15 residues. CDR1 and CDR2 from the germline V gene are SEHNR and FQNEAQ (reference sequence). CDR3 loop: CASSLDQSSYNEQFF. For the CDR3, the DNA is TGTGCCAGCAGCCTGGACCAAAGCTCCTACAATGAGCAGTTCTTC.

The chain has TRBV6-1 and TRBJ1-5, with D uncertain. The germline V gene encodes CDR1 MNHNS and CDR2 SASEGT. The CDR3 has 14 residues. The V gene lost 0 bases and the J gene lost 6 bases, with 9 bases spanning the gap. The CDR3 loop reads CASSEAEGTQPQHF. The CDR3 DNA follows: TGTGCCAGCAGTGAAGCGGAGGGCACTCAGCCCCAGCATTTT.

The chain carries TRBV6-5 and TRBJ2-3; D is ambiguous. Trimming removed 2 bases at V and 5 bases at J, with 8 bases between. CDR3 length equals 13 residues. From germline, CDR1 is MNHEY and CDR2 SVGAGI. CDR3 DNA: TGTGCCAGCAGTTACCTAGATGAAGATACGCAGTATTTT. This sequence encodes CASSYLDEDTQYF.

This clonotype was observed a few times. The chain couples TRBV15 to TRBJ2-7, with D tentatively TRBD1 (5 bases). V lost 5 bases and J lost 3, with 17 bases in between. Germline loops: CDR1 LNHNV, CDR2 YYDKDF (reference sequence). This CDR3 has 15 residues. CDR3 amino acids: CATSRNQVGVYEQYF. The CDR3 DNA is TGTGCCACCAGCCGCAATCAAGTAGGGGTCTACGAGCAGTACTTC.

The chain joins TRBV15 to TRBJ2-3, with a weak D call TRBD1 (5 bases). V lost 1 base and J lost 7, with 12 bases in between. CDR3 length equals 14 residues. Germline V CDR1 and CDR2: LNHNV, YYDKDF (reference sequence). This chain's CDR3 is CATSRVQGVYTQYF. Written as DNA, the CDR3 is TGTGCCACCAGCAGAGTTCAGGGCGTATATACGCAGTATTTT.

The chain employs TRBV27 and TRBJ1-4, with 8 bases fitting TRBD1. The CDR3 has 14 residues. CDR1 MNHEY and CDR2 SMNVEV come from the germline V gene (reference sequence). V lost 6 bases and J lost 8; bases outside the gene matches: 8. The CDR3 loop is CASSRTGTREKLFF. CDR3 DNA: TGTGCCAGCAGCCGGACAGGGACACGGGAAAAACTGTTTTTT.

A few counts support this clonotype. This chain joins TRBV7-6 and TRBJ1-1, with no clear D. The ends were cut back, 1 base at V and 1 base at J, with 7 bases in the middle. The CDR3 consists of 14 residues. Germline loops: CDR1 SGHVS, CDR2 FNYEAQ. This chain's CDR3 is CASSLGGENTEAFF. The CDR3 DNA is TGTGCCAGCAGCTTAGGCGGGGAGAACACTGAAGCTTTCTTT.